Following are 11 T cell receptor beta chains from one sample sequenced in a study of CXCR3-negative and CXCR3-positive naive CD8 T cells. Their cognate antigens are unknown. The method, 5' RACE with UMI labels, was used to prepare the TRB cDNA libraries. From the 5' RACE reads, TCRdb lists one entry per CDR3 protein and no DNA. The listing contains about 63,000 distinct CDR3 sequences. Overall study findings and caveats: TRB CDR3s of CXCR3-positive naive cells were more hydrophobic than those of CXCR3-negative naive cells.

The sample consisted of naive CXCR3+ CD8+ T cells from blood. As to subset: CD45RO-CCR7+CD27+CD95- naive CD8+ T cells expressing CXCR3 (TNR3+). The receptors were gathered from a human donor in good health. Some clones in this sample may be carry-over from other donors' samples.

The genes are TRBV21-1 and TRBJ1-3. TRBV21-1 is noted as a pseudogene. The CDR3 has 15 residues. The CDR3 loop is CASSKAKRDGNTIYF.

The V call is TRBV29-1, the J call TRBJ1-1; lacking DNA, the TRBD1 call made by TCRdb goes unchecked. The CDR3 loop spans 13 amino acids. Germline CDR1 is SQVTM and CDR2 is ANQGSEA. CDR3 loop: CSVDFGRGTEAFF.

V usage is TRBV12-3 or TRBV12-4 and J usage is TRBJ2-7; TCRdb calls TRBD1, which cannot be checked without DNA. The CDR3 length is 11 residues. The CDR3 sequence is CASSPGGEQYF.

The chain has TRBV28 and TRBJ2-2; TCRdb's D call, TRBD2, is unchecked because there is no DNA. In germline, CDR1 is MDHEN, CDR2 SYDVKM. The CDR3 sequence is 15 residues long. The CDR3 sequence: CASSFNSGPTGELFF.

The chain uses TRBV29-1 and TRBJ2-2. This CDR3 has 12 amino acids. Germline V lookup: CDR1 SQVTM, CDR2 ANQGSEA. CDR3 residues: CSVVGGPGELFF.

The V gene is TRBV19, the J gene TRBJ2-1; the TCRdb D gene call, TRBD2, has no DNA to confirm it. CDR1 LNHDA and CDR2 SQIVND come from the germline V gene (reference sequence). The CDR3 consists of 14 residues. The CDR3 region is CASSGLDSGYEQFF.

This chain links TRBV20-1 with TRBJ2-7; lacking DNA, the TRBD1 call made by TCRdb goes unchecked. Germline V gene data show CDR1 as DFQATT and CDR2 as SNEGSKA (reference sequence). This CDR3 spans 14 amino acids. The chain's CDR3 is CSARRTEDTYEQYF.

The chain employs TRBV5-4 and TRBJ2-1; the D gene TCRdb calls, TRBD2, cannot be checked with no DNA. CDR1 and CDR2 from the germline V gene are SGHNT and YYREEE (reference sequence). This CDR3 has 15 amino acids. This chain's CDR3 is CASRLGLAGDNEQFF.

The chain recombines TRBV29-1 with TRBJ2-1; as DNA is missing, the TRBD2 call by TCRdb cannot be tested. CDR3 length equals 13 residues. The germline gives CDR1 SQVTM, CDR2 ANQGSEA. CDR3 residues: CSVELAGYVEQFF.

This CDR3 is CASSTGTSGRDTQYF. The genes are TRBV9 and TRBJ2-3; TCRdb proposes TRBD2, but this gene call is untestable without DNA. From germline, CDR1 is SGDLS and CDR2 YYNGEE. The CDR3 is 15 residues long. Full variable domain (rest looked up from reference TRBV9 and TRBJ2-3): DSGVTQTPKHLITATGQRVTLRCSPRSGDLSVYWYQQSLDQGLQFLIQYYNGEERAKGNILERFSAQQFPDLHSELNLSSLELGDSALYFCASSTGTSGRDTQYFGPGTRLTVL.

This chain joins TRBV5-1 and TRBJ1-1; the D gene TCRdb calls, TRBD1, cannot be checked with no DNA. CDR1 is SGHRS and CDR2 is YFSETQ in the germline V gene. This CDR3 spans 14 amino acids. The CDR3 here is CASSLALGGTEAFF.